This T cell receptor (beta chain) comes out of a study of T cells in Graves' hyperthyroidism and ophthalmopathy. Study results and limitations: Ophthalmopathy was separated from stable hyperthyroidism by a 13 V-J model.

TCR beta CDR3 regions were amplified from RNA. RT-PCR in the first round (using the HTBI primer set) targeted the TCR CDR3. One entry per CDR3 protein results from TCRdb running MiXCR on the multiplex PCR reads. The sample contains approximately 700,000 distinct CDR3 sequences, 16% of which appear only once. In the case of this clonotype: Its target is not known.

This CDR3 is built from 13 residues. The V and J ends lost 8 bases and 2 bases respectively, with 10 bases between them. CDR1 MNHEY and CDR2 SVGEGT come from the germline V gene. Graves' hyperthyroidism showing no ophthalmopathy progression within 18 months was considered stable. Orbital computed tomography, thyroid ultrasound, serum thyroxine and TRAb, and clinical symptoms together informed the diagnoses. Each 10 ml fresh peripheral blood draw supplied the PBMCs. Sequenced sample: blood. This chain joins TRBV6-2 or TRBV6-3 and TRBJ1-5; D not resolved. This receptor was identified in a man younger than 35 with Graves' hyperthyroidism. CDR3 protein: CASGRGGNQPQHF. The CDR3 DNA follows: TGTGCCAGCGGGAGAGGCGGCAATCAGCCCCAGCATTTT.